This T cell receptor (beta chain) was sequenced during a study of technical replicates of blood from a handful of donors. This table comes from immunoSEQ multiplex PCR, and its TCRdb copy is limited to in-frame clones, with some not included. The profile shows 65,000 to 80,000 clones, roughly 98% of them singletons. V gave up 8 bases and J gave up 7 bases; unmatched junction bases: 4. This CDR3 region has 12 residues. CDR1 is LNHDA and CDR2 is SQIVND in the germline V gene (reference sequence). Only one count was recorded for this clone. The clonotype was recovered from a human donor in good health. The chain links TRBV19 to TRBJ2-3; 9 positions agree with TRBD2. Sequencing was performed on T cells isolated from PBMCs. The CDR3 coding sequence is TGTGCCAGTCAAGGACTAGCGTATACGCAGTATTTT. It translates to CASQGLAYTQYF.